The TCR beta chain described here comes from a study of shared clonotypes between healthy human individuals. Study conclusions and caveats: Estimated richness was generally greater in naive than memory subsets.

With regard to this clone: The antigen remains unidentified.

Both subsets, CD45RA+ naive and CD45RA-negative memory, were split from the CD4+ cells. The input for sorted-subset replicate PCRs was approximately 190 ng DNA, tens of thousands of T cell genomes. TCRdb's table, derived via immunoSEQ multiplex PCR, lists solely in-frame clones and lacks some. The repertoire consists of under 2,500,000 clones, with approximately 95% occurring once and the leading ten covering roughly 0.13%. The clonotype originates from a man younger than 30 in good health. Sample: naive CD4+ T cells sorted from blood. This sample's subset: CD45RA+ positively selected.

Here the CDR3 DNA reads TGTGCCAGCTCACCACGCTCCCTACTAGCGGGGCTTACAGATACGCAGTATTTT. This encodes CASSPRSLLAGLTDTQYF. The chain recombines TRBV18 with TRBJ2-3; 10 nucleotides line up with TRBD2. Trimming took 1 base from V and 3 from J; bases not matched to a gene: 10. Germline V lookup: CDR1 KGHSH, CDR2 LQKENI. This CDR3 region has 18 residues.